The 32 T cell receptor beta chains given below trace back to one sample, sequenced in a study of graft-versus-host responses after intestinal transplantation. Using immunoSEQ multiplex PCR, the repertoire was profiled, and TCRdb retains in-frame clones only, with some absent. The table has tens of thousands of clones, 80% to 95% seen once. The sequenced sample was PBMCs, obtained around 800 days after a first intestinal transplant, on the day of a second. The receptors shown here come from a human patient who received an intestinal transplant, so some T cells may come from the graft donor.

The chain uses TRBV20-1 and TRBJ2-7, with D unresolved. The length of the CDR3 is 11 residues. V shed 0 bases and J shed 6 bases, with 6 bases lying between them. Germline CDR1 DFQATT, CDR2 SNEGSKA (reference sequence). Written as DNA, the CDR3 is TGCAGTGCTAGAGATTTAGTCGAGCAGTACTTC. Translated, it gives CSARDLVEQYF.

CDR3 protein: CASSLGLALTTDTQYF. CDR3 DNA sequence: TGTGCCAGCAGCTTAGGACTAGCTCTTACCACAGATACGCAGTATTTT. The chain employs TRBV7-3 and TRBJ2-3; 8 bases line up with TRBD2. Germline assignment: CDR1 SGHTA and CDR2 FQGTGA. With V trimmed by 2 bases and J by 2 bases, 6 bases remained unmatched. This CDR3 spans 16 amino acids.

V gene TRBV27 combines with J gene TRBJ1-4; perhaps TRBD1 as D (5 bases). The germline V gene encodes CDR1 MNHEY and CDR2 SMNVEV (reference sequence). V lost 3 bases and J lost 8, with 10 bases in between. This CDR3 spans 13 amino acids. CDR3 sequence: CASSLTEGEKLFF. DNA for the CDR3: TGTGCCAGCAGTTTGACGGAGGGGGAAAAACTGTTTTTT.

Concerning this clone itself: The same CDR3 also results from other DNA sequences found in this sample. The V and J genes are TRBV18 and TRBJ2-7; no definite D call. V lost 5 bases to trimming and J lost 5 bases, with 16 bases between them. The CDR3 loop spans 14 amino acids. From germline, CDR1 is KGHSH and CDR2 LQKENI. As DNA, the CDR3 is TGTGCCAGCTCAGCCCAATCGTGGCGTGACGAGCAGTACTTC. Its protein product is CASSAQSWRDEQYF.

The chain couples TRBV7-6 to TRBJ2-7; D may be TRBD1 or TRBD2 (7 bases each). V was pared by 1 base and J by 9 bases, with 19 bases between. The CDR3 length is 15 residues. CDR1 and CDR2 (germline): SGHVS, FNYEAQ. The CDR3 nucleotides read TGTGCCAGCAGCTTAGAGGGGGCGGGGGCAGCCGGGCAGTACTTC. As protein: CASSLEGAGAAGQYF.

This clone was counted between two and nine times. This rearrangement joins TRBV27 to TRBJ1-2, with D uncertain. This CDR3 spans 15 amino acids. Trimming stripped 3 bases from V and 8 bases from J, with 19 bases between. Germline CDR1 is MNHEY and CDR2 is SMNVEV (reference sequence). The CDR3 DNA is TGTGCCAGCAGTTTGGGTTCCCTTGGCGGTAACGGCTACACCTTC. It is translated as CASSLGSLGGNGYTF.

The V gene is TRBV10-3, the J gene TRBJ2-7; 10 nucleotides match TRBD1. Germline-derived CDR1 and CDR2 are ENHRY and SYGVKD. Germline trimming cut 6 bases from V and 4 bases from J; bases unmatched to any gene: 9. The CDR3 is made up of 15 amino acids. In DNA, the CDR3 is TGTGCCATCAGGAACGGACAGGGGGAGGGGTACGAGCAGTACTTC. As protein: CAIRNGQGEGYEQYF.

This chain joins TRBV11-2 and TRBJ2-5; D perhaps matches TRBD2 (6 bases). The V and J ends lost 4 bases and 2 bases respectively, with 11 bases between them. Germline CDR1 is SGHAT and CDR2 is FQNNGV. CDR3 size: 14 residues. CDR3 sequence (DNA): TGTGCCAGCAGCTCCCGACTAGTACAAGAGACCCAGTACTTC. Translated: CASSSRLVQETQYF.

This clone was observed a single time. V and J are TRBV18 and TRBJ2-1; possible D gene TRBD2, 5 bases. Germline V gene lookup returns CDR1 KGHSH and CDR2 LQKENI. Deletions cut 1 base from V and 5 bases from J, with 15 bases between. The CDR3 has 16 amino acids. The CDR3 here is CASSPLRAGMDNEQFF. The CDR3 coding sequence is TGTGCCAGCTCACCACTAAGGGCGGGCATGGACAATGAGCAGTTCTTC. Supplemented by reference TRBV18 and TRBJ2-1, the full variable domain reads NAGVMQNPRHLVRRRGQEARLRCSPMKGHSHVYWYRQLPEEGLKFMVYLQKENIIDESGMPKERFSAEFPKEGPSILRIQQVVRGDSAAYFCASSPLRAGMDNEQFFGPGTRLTVL.

The count of this clone is one. For the CDR3, the DNA is TGTGCCAGCAGCTTAATGCGGGGAGTTAGAGATACGCAGTATTTT. This gives the protein CASSLMRGVRDTQYF. J is TRBJ2-3 and V is TRBV7-3, with D possibly TRBD2 on 6 matching bases. The CDR3 consists of 15 residues. Germline V gene sequence: CDR1 SGHTA, CDR2 FQGTGA. V was pared by 1 base and J by 5 bases, with 13 bases between.

The chain couples TRBV4-3 to TRBJ1-2, with D unresolved. V lost 3 bases to trimming and J lost 5 bases, with 19 bases between them. The CDR3 is 16 residues long. Germline values: CDR1 LGHNA, CDR2 YSLEER. CDR3 region: CASSHPGRWGWYGYTF. DNA of the CDR3: TGCGCCAGCAGCCATCCCGGACGGTGGGGATGGTATGGCTACACCTTC.

This chain joins TRBV5-1 and TRBJ2-2; D is uncertain. CDR1 is SGHRS and CDR2 is YFSETQ in the germline V gene. The CDR3 covers 13 residues. V lost 4 bases and J 2 bases, leaving 6 bases between the germline ends. The CDR3 here is CASSLDNTGELFF. The CDR3 DNA reads TGCGCCAGCAGCCTGGACAACACCGGGGAGCTGTTTTTT.

This clone is a singleton in its sample. J is TRBJ2-3 and V is TRBV10-3, with TRBD2 identical over 9 bases. J lost 6 bases, V lost 4 bases, and 5 bases had no gene match. This CDR3 is 14 amino acids long. In germline, CDR1 is ENHRY, CDR2 SYGVKD. The CDR3 here is CAISGSGSGDTQYF. As DNA, the CDR3 is TGTGCCATCAGTGGTAGCGGGAGTGGCGATACGCAGTATTTT.

Here the CDR3 DNA reads TGTGCCAGCAGTCTCCGGGACAACTATGGCTACACCTTC. This translates into CASSLRDNYGYTF. The V and J genes are TRBV28 and TRBJ1-2; D might be TRBD1 (5 bases). The germline gives CDR1 MDHEN, CDR2 SYDVKM. This CDR3 contains 13 residues. The V and J ends lost 5 bases and 2 bases respectively, with 9 bases between them.

J is TRBJ2-1 and V is TRBV12-2; the table's D call of TRBD2 was not tested on the DNA. TRBV12-2 is reported as a pseudogene. The CDR3 is 18 residues long. The CDR3 DNA reads as TGTGCAAGTCGCTTAGGGAGGGGATGTGCTAGCGACGACAATGAGCAGTTCTTC. Translating gives CASRLGRGCASDDNEQFF.

The rearrangement links TRBV5-6 to TRBJ2-7; 7 nucleotides agree with TRBD1. The CDR3 totals 13 residues. With 4 bases clipped from V and 4 bases from J, the junction kept 5 bases outside the gene matches. Germline V gene lookup returns CDR1 SGHDT and CDR2 YYEEEE. CDR3 protein: CASSLRDRYEQYF. The CDR3 coding sequence is TGTGCCAGCAGCCTCCGGGACAGATACGAGCAGTACTTC.

The V call is TRBV6-5, the J call TRBJ1-4; no clear D. This CDR3 comprises 13 residues. Germline V CDR1 and CDR2: MNHEY, SVGAGI. Trimming removed 6 bases at V and 8 bases at J, with 13 bases between. The CDR3 DNA is TGTGCCAGCAGCCCAAACCTTAACGAAAAACTGTTTTTT. It yields the protein CASSPNLNEKLFF.

The genes are TRBV6-6 and TRBJ2-1, with 10 positions matching TRBD1. The CDR3 loop spans 15 amino acids. The germline V gene has CDR1 MNHNY and CDR2 SVGAGI (reference sequence). The V and J ends lost 4 bases and 7 bases, in that order; junction bases with no gene match: 7. The CDR3: CASSFPGQGSNEQFF. The CDR3 DNA follows: TGTGCCAGCAGTTTCCCGGGACAGGGGTCAAATGAGCAGTTCTTC.

The chain uses TRBV5-1 and TRBJ2-1; 10 bases match TRBD2. Germline-derived CDR1 and CDR2 are SGHRS and YFSETQ. V was pared by 2 bases and J by 7 bases, with 6 bases of the junction left unmatched. The CDR3 has 15 amino acids. The CDR3 nucleotides are TGCGCCAGCAGCTTCCTAGCGGGAGAGGGGAATGAGCAGTTCTTC. Translating it yields CASSFLAGEGNEQFF.

The sample holds one count of this clone. The chain is built from TRBV7-9 and TRBJ2-7; 8 nucleotides line up with TRBD2. Germline V gene data show CDR1 as SEHNR and CDR2 as FQNEAQ (reference sequence). V trimming: 0 bases; J trimming: 2 bases; junction bases outside the gene matches: 3. The CDR3 contains 15 residues. Written as DNA, the CDR3 is TGTGCCAGCAGCTTAGCTAGCGGGAACCCCTACGAGCAGTACTTC. Encoded protein: CASSLASGNPYEQYF.

This sequence joins TRBV19 and TRBJ1-2, with no clear D. The CDR3 is 13 amino acids. V was trimmed by 1 base and J by 7 bases, leaving 10 bases between them. CDR1 is LNHDA, CDR2 SQIVND, per germline (reference sequence). Here the CDR3 reads CASSIGLAGGYTF. CDR3 sequence (DNA): TGTGCCAGTAGTATAGGACTCGCTGGTGGCTACACCTTC.

The chain recombines TRBV7-9 with TRBJ2-7; no clear D. Trimming removed 1 base from V and 1 base from J, with 11 bases in between. CDR1 is SEHNR and CDR2 is FQNEAQ in the germline V gene (reference sequence). The length of the CDR3 is 15 residues. The CDR3 DNA sequence: TGTGCCAGCAGCTTAGGACAAGTTTTTTCCTACGAGCAGTACTTC. This codes for CASSLGQVFSYEQYF.

J is TRBJ2-2 and V is TRBV5-6, with 7 bases lining up with TRBD2. The CDR3 contains 15 residues. CDR1 is SGHDT, CDR2 YYEEEE, per germline. Trimming took 4 bases from V and 3 from J; bases not matched to a gene: 6. The CDR3 loop reads CASSPDGGYTGELFF. CDR3 coding DNA: TGTGCCAGCAGCCCAGACGGGGGGTACACCGGGGAGCTGTTTTTT.

This clone appeared a single time. This sequence joins TRBV29-1 and TRBJ2-3, with 9 positions matching TRBD1. The V segment lost 6 bases and the J segment 0 bases; nucleotides outside the gene matches: 13. Germline V gives CDR1 SQVTM, CDR2 ANQGSEA. CDR3 length: 17 residues. The CDR3 spells CSVCEFSGTGSTDTQYF. The CDR3 bases are TGCAGCGTGTGCGAATTTTCCGGGACAGGGAGCACAGATACGCAGTATTTT.

In its sample, this clone was seen once. Written as DNA, the CDR3 is TGCGCCAGCAGCCCAGATTATAGCGGTCTCTCCTACGAGCAGTACTTC. This translates into CASSPDYSGLSYEQYF. The V gene is TRBV5-1, the J gene TRBJ2-7; the D gene is possibly TRBD2 (6 bases). The germline V and J ends were trimmed by 4 bases and 0 bases, with 17 bases remaining between them. Per germline, CDR1 SGHRS and CDR2 YFSETQ. This CDR3 region has 16 residues.

The CDR3 nucleotides are TGTGCCAGCAGCGTGGGGGGGGAGAGTGGAGATACGCAGTATTTT. Translation: CASSVGGESGDTQYF. The rearrangement uses TRBV28 and TRBJ2-3, with 7 bases aligning to TRBD2. The CDR3 totals 15 residues. Germline CDR1 MDHEN, CDR2 SYDVKM. The trim removed 6 bases at V and 5 bases at J, leaving 11 bases unmatched.

In nucleotides, the CDR3 is TGTGCCAGCAGCGGGGACAGACTTCAGCCCCAGCATTTT. Its translation is CASSGDRLQPQHF. This chain connects TRBV6-1 to TRBJ1-5; TRBD1 aligns across 7 bases. Germline CDR1 and CDR2: MNHNS and SASEGT. CDR3 length: 13 residues. V was pared by 6 bases and J by 6 bases, with 5 bases of the junction left unmatched.

The chain couples TRBV7-3 to TRBJ2-6; D is ambiguous. CDR1 is SGHTA, CDR2 FQGTGA, per germline. With 5 bases removed from V and 1 base from J, the gap between germline ends came to 15 bases. The CDR3 length is 17 residues. CDR3 coding DNA: TGTGCCAGCAGCCCCCGCCGAATGGGATCTGGGGCCAACGTCCTGACTTTC. Its protein product is CASSPRRMGSGANVLTF. The variable domain in full, with the rest retrieved from reference TRBV7-3 and TRBJ2-6, is GAGVSQTPSNKVTEKGKYVELRCDPISGHTALYWYRQSLGQGPEFLIYFQGTGAADDSGLPNDRFFAVRPEGSVSTLKIQRTERGDSAVYLCASSPRRMGSGANVLTFGAGSRLTVL.

V usage is TRBV27 and J usage is TRBJ2-2, with D possibly being TRBD2 (6 bases). Between the trimmed V and J ends, which lost 5 bases and 1 base, there was a span of 14 bases. Germline V gives CDR1 MNHEY, CDR2 SMNVEV (reference sequence). This CDR3 spans 16 amino acids. The CDR3 DNA sequence: TGTGCCAGCAGTCCACCGGGACTCCAGAACACCGGGGAGCTGTTTTTT. Its translation: CASSPPGLQNTGELFF.

The chain uses TRBV5-4 and TRBJ2-6, with unresolved D. CDR3 length: 15 residues. Per the germline V gene, CDR1 is SGHNT and CDR2 is YYREEE (reference sequence). The V end was cut by 5 bases, the J end by 4 bases, with 13 bases between. The DNA for the CDR3 is TGTGCCAGCAGGCCAAGCTTCTCAGGGGCCAACGTCCTGACTTTC. It is translated as CASRPSFSGANVLTF.

V usage is TRBV19 and J usage is TRBJ2-1; 16 bases map to TRBD2. Looked up from germline, CDR1 is LNHDA and CDR2 is SQIVND (reference sequence). V dropped 5 bases and J dropped 12; count of bases not matched to a gene: 7. The CDR3 sequence is 15 residues long. The CDR3 region has the DNA TGTGCCAGTAGTTCCGGGACTAGCGGGAGGGCCGGGCAGTTCTTC. It encodes CASSSGTSGRAGQFF.

This chain uses TRBV30 with TRBJ1-3, with D perhaps TRBD1 (5 bases). V dropped 3 bases and J dropped 9 bases, with 9 bases sitting between them. The CDR3 length is 11 residues. From germline, CDR1 is GTSNPN and CDR2 SVGIG (reference sequence). The CDR3 here is CAWRGGTTIYF. CDR3 nucleotide sequence: TGTGCCTGGAGGGGGGGGACCACCATATATTTT.